This TCR beta chain was documented in a study of blood T cell repertoires in COVID-19 (dated by TCRdb to 2020 to 2021). Background for the entire study: Samples covering the acute and convalescent phases of COVID-19 were provided by collaborators in the United States, Italy and Spain. Samples came from the ongoing ImmuneRACE study (first 160 participants) plus 1,254 subjects from 6 global collaborators. The sample metadata nearly always contained a de-identified subject ID, COVID-19 status, age in years and sex. Deeply sampled blood TCRbeta repertoires from subjects exposed to, actively infected with, or recovered from COVID-19 were included in the dataset. The prospective study material was composed of cDNA or gDNA derived from T cells, B-cell-depleted T cells, or PBMCs. The repertoires were made available in a free public database intended to serve as a resource for research on the immune response to SARS-CoV-2. Where HLA class I and class II types were available, the types were taken from metadata supplied by the sample provider, not from assay-based typing. Findings and caveats that apply to the study as a whole: The quantity of clinical and demographic metadata differed by source and by participant and was supplied without curation.

Trimming at the junction amounts to 6 bases on V and 2 bases on J, and the germline ends lie 19 bases apart. The CDR3 has 16 amino acids, counting the end cysteine and phenylalanine. The retained sequence is limited to the CDR3, 48 bases, with the frame set at the first base. The germline V gene sets CDR1 to ENHRY and CDR2 to SYGVKD. TCRbeta CDR3 regions were amplified from genomic DNA using the immunoSEQ Assay, a bias-controlled multiplex PCR. Regarding the original processing steps: Within the assay, amplification of reference gene primers was used to estimate how many nucleated cells each sample contained. Sequence reads were collapsed and filtered to measure the absolute abundance of every unique TCRbeta CDR3 rearrangement. Productive Simpson clonality was computed per sample as the square root of Simpson's diversity index over productive rearrangements. The source is immuneACCESS, and TCRdb retained only in-frame sequences with V and J called. Part of the clones is not carried over; for the studies checked, unresolved V genes explain less than half of this, and the remainder is unexplained. V and J calls and clone size are as listed in that table; D and trimming were resolved from the DNA. Recorded for this sample are fewer than 250,000 clones; roughly four fifths of them occurred a single time. The ten biggest clones cover 4% to 5% of the sample.

Whole blood was collected in K2EDTA tubes by collaborating institutions according to the institutions' own protocols. For TCRbeta analysis, collaborators shipped samples as frozen whole blood, isolated PBMCs, or DNA extracted from either of those sample types. In regard to this clone: The specificity of this receptor is unknown. No clone much larger than this one lies a single base away; base qualities are absent.

The TCR sequence derives from a woman aged 70-85 years with acute or convalescent COVID-19. The sequencing input was peripheral blood. This receptor chain uses TRBV10-3 and TRBJ1-1; a weak D assignment points to TRBD1 (6 bases agree). The CDR3 region reads CAIRDSVGDPNTEAFF. The DNA sequence is given as TGTGCCATCAGGGACAGTGTCGGGGACCCAAACACTGAAGCTTTCTTT.